The T cell receptor beta chain under discussion was sequenced for a study of blood T cell repertoires in COVID-19. Method: immunoSEQ multiplex PCR; TCRdb's copy keeps in-frame clones and lacks some. The sample yields around 170,000 clones, approximately 80% seen once. Sequencing input: peripheral blood. The sequence was collected from a man aged 65-85 years who had recovered from COVID-19.

The CDR3 sequence: CASTLIPGQVATGELFF. In DNA form, the CDR3 reads TGCGCCAGCACCCTAATCCCGGGACAGGTCGCCACCGGGGAGCTGTTTTTT. The V gene is TRBV5-1, the J gene TRBJ2-2, with 8 bases identical to TRBD1. This CDR3 is 17 amino acids long. Germline values: CDR1 SGHRS, CDR2 YFSETQ. V lost 6 bases, J lost 4 bases, and 14 bases stayed unmatched.